The present T cell receptor beta chain was sequenced within a study of cytomegalovirus exposure and HLA in healthy donors. Vbeta (60) and Jbeta (13) primers were used in the PCR. Assay: immunoSEQ multiplex PCR; the TCRdb copy retains only in-frame clones and omits some. Of 180,000 or so clones listed, around 82% are singletons. The CDR3 runs to 16 residues. The germline CDR1 and CDR2 sequences are SNHLY and FYNNEI. The J segment lost 4 bases and the V segment lost 3 bases, leaving 10 bases of the junction unmatched. This clone was seen once. V usage is TRBV2 and J usage is TRBJ2-5, with 8 bases fitting TRBD1. The sequenced sample was PBMCs. The receptor was isolated from a woman in her 30s in good health and CMV-seropositive. CDR3 sequence reads: CASSDGQGAFGETQYF. DNA for the CDR3: TGTGCCAGCAGTGATGGGCAGGGGGCATTTGGAGAGACCCAGTACTTC.